This T cell receptor beta chain was captured by sequencing in a study of shared T cell receptors in the human thymus. This CDR3 has 14 residues. The V end was cut by 1 base, the J end by 5 bases, with 12 bases between. Per germline, CDR1 SGDLS and CDR2 YYNGEE. The assay was immunoSEQ multiplex PCR, and TCRdb's table has in-frame clones only and misses some. The repertoire holds around 730,000 clones, 70% to 90% seen once, with over 0.008% in the top ten. This sample also appeared in a second study, on human thymus T cells. As that report states: It was from resections taken during corrective heart surgery that the thymus tissue came. The related literature has documented a marked overlap of thymic repertoires among unrelated individuals.

The chain employs TRBV9 and TRBJ1-2; D perhaps matches TRBD1 (5 bases). What was sequenced was thymocytes. The receptor was isolated from a girl younger than two with a congenital heart defect. This CDR3 is CASSVLGGWYGYTF. For the CDR3, the DNA is TGTGCCAGCAGCGTATTGGGGGGGTGGTATGGCTACACCTTC.